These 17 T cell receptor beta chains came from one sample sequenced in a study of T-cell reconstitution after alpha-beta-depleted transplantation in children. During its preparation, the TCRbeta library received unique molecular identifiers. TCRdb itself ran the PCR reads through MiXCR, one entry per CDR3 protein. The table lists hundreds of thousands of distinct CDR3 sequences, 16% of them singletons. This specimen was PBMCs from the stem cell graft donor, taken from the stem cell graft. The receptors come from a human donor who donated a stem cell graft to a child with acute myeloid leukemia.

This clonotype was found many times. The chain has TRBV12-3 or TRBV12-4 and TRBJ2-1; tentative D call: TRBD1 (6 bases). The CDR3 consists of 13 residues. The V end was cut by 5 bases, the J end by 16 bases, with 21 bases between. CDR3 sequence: CASSPQGMGEYFF. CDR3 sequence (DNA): TGTGCCAGCAGTCCCCAGGGGATGGGGGAGTACTTCTTC.

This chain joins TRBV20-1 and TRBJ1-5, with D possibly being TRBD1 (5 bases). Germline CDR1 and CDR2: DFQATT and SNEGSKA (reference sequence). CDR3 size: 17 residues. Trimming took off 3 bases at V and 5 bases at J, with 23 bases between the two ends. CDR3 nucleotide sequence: TGCAGTGCTAGTCAGATGCGGGGGGATCTTGTGGATCAGCCCCAGCATTTT. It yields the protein CSASQMRGDLVDQPQHF.

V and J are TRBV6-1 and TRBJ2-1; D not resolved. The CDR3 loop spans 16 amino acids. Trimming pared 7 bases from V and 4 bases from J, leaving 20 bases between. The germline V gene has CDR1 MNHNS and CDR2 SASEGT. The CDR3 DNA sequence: TGTGCCAGCAACTTGTTGGGAACTTCCGCATACAATGAGCAGTTCTTC. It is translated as CASNLLGTSAYNEQFF.

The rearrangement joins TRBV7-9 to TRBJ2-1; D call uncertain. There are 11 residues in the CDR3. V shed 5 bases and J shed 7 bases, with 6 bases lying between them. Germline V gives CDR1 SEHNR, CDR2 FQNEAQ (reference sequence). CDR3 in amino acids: CASSNGNEQFF. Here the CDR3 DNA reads TGTGCCAGCAGCAACGGGAATGAGCAGTTCTTC.

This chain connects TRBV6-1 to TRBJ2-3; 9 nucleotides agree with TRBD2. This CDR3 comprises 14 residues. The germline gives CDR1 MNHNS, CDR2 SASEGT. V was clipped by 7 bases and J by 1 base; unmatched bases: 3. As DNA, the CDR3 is TGTGCCAGCACCCGGACTAGCGGCACAGATACGCAGTATTTT. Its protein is CASTRTSGTDTQYF.

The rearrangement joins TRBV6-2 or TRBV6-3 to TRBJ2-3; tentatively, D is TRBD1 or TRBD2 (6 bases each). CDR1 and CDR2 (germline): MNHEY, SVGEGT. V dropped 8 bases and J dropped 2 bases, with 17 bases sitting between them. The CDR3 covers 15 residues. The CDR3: CASGPNGGYTDTQYF. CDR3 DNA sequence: TGTGCCAGCGGCCCGAACGGGGGCTACACAGATACGCAGTATTTT.

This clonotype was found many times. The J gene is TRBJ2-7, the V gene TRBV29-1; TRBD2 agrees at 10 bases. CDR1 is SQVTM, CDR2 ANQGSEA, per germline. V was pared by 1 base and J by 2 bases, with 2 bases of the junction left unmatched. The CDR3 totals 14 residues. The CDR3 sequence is CSVEGGTSAYEQYF. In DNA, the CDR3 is TGCAGCGTTGAAGGAGGGACTAGCGCCTACGAGCAGTACTTC.

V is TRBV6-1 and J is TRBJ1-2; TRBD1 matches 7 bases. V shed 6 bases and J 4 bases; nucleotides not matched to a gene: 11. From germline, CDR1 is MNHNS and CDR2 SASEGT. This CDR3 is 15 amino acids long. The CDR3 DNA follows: TGTGCCAGCAGCAGTCAGGGGGACACATCCTATGGCTACACCTTC. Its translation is CASSSQGDTSYGYTF.

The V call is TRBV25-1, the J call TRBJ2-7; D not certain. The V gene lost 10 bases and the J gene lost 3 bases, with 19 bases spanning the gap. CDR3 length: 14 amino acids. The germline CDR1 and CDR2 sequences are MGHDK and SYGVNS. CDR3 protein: CATGPLGSHYEQYF. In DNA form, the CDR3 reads TGTGCCACCGGCCCGCTGGGGTCCCACTACGAGCAGTACTTC.

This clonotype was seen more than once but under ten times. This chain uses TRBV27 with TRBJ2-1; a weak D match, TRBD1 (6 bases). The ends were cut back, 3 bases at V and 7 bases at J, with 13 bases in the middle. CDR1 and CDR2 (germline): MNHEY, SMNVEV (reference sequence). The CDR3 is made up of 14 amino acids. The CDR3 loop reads CASSLVAQGNEQFF. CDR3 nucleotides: TGTGCCAGCAGTTTGGTGGCGCAGGGGAATGAGCAGTTCTTC.

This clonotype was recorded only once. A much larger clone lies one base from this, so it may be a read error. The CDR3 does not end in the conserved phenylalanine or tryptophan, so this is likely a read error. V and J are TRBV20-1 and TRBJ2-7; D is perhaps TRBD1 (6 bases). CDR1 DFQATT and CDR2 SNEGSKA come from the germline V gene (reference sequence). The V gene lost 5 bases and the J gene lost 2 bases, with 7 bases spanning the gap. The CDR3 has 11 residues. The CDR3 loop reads CSAEGAYEQYD. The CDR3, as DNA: TGCAGTGCTGAGGGGGCCTACGAGCAGTACGAC.

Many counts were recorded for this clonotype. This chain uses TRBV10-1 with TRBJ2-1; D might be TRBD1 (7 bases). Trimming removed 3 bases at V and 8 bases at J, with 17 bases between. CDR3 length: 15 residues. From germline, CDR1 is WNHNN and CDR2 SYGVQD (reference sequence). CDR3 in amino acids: CASSDGGKGADEQFF. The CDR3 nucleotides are TGCGCCAGCAGTGATGGGGGGAAGGGGGCGGATGAGCAGTTCTTC.

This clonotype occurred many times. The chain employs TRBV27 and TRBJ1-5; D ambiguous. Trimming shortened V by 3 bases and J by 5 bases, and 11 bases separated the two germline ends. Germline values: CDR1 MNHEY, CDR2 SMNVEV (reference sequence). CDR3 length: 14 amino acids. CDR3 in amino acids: CASSFGGGDQPQHF. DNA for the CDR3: TGTGCCAGCAGTTTTGGCGGCGGTGATCAGCCCCAGCATTTT.

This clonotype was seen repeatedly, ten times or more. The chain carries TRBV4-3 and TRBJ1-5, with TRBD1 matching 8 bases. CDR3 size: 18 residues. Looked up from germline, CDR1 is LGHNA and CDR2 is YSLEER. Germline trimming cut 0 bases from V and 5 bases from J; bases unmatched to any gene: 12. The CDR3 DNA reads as TGCGCCAGCAGCCAAGATTGGGGGACAGGTTCGAGCGATCAGCCCCAGCATTTT. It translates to CASSQDWGTGSSDQPQHF.

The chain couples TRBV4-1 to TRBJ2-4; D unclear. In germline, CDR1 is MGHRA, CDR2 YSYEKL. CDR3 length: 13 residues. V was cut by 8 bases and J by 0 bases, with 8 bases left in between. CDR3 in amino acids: CASATVAKNIQYF. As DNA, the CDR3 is TGCGCCAGCGCGACCGTAGCCAAAAACATTCAGTACTTC.

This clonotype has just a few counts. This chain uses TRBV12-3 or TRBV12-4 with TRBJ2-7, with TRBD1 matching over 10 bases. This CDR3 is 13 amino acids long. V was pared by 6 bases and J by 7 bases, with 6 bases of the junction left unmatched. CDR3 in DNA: TGTGCCAGCAGCTGGGACAGGGGATGGGAGCAGTACTTC. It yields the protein CASSWDRGWEQYF.

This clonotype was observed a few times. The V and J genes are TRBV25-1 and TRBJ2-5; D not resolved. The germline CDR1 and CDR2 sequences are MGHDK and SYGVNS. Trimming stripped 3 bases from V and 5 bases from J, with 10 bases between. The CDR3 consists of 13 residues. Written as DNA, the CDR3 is TGTGCCAGCAGTGATTCACTCCTGGAGACCCAGTACTTC. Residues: CASSDSLLETQYF.